This TCR beta chain was captured in a study of cytomegalovirus exposure and HLA in healthy donors. Worth noting for this clone: Its antigen is still unknown.

PCR involved 60 Vbeta and 13 Jbeta primers. Assay: immunoSEQ multiplex PCR; the TCRdb copy retains only in-frame clones and omits some. The sample yields about 150,000 clones, roughly three quarters seen once. The V end lost 4 bases, the J end lost 1 base, and 13 bases lay between the germline ends. Germline-derived CDR1 and CDR2 are SEHNR and FQNEAQ (reference sequence). This CDR3 contains 15 residues. Study-wide results and caveats: Follow-up analysis seemed to connect common viral pathogens with several of the most significant clusters identified. The study designated 164 TCR beta chains cytomegalovirus-associated. On later analysis, the bulk of CMV-associated TCR beta chains appeared to be HLA-restricted.

V gene TRBV7-9 combines with J gene TRBJ1-1; no clear D. The TCR was taken from a woman aged 45-59 years in good health and CMV-seropositive. Source material: PBMCs. CDR3 region: CASSSPRVSNTEAFF. DNA of the CDR3: TGTGCCAGCAGCTCGCCCCGGGTTTCGAACACTGAAGCTTTCTTT.